The rows below give T cell receptor beta chains drawn from one sample of a study of Ad26.COV2.S vaccination and SARS-CoV-2 variants. Sequencing was performed with immunoSEQ multiplex PCR; in TCRdb, only in-frame clones are kept and a portion is missing. The sample carries 300,000 to 400,000 clones, roughly 90% recorded once. The material sequenced was peripheral blood, taken in a trial of Ad26.COV2.S vaccine versus placebo. Every receptor here comes from a person aged 18-60 years who received the Ad26.COV2.S COVID-19 vaccine or a placebo. Both conserved end residues are part of each CDR3. The order of the fields is CDR3 DNA, CDR3 protein, D gene, J gene, clone size, V gene. A D gene is named only where the DNA matches it firmly. Expanded clones are given a class, and other clones once, few, many or no size at all.

TGTGCCAGTAGTACCCAGCAGGGAGGACAGCCCCAGCATTTT | CASSTQQGGQPQHF | . | TRBJ1-5 | . | TRBV19
TGTGCCAGCAGCTTTGGTCCCGGGGAGCTGTTTTTT | CASSFGPGELFF | . | TRBJ2-2 | . | TRBV13
TGCAGTGCTAGTAATATGGCTAGCGGGGGATACAATGAGCAGTTCTTC | CSASNMASGGYNEQFF | TRBD2 | TRBJ2-1 | . | TRBV20-1
TGTGCCAGCAGCTTAGCGGGGTTAGGAGAGACCCAGTACTTC | CASSLAGLGETQYF | . | TRBJ2-5 | few | TRBV7-9
TGTGCCAGCAGCTTAGCCAGGGGGAGCTCCTACGAGCAGTACTTC | CASSLARGSSYEQYF | TRBD1 | TRBJ2-7 | . | TRBV7-9
TGCGCCAGCAGCTTGGAGGGCGGACTAGCGGCGAACACCGGGGAGCTGTTTTTT | CASSLEGGLAANTGELFF | TRBD2 | TRBJ2-2 | . | TRBV5-1
TGTGCCATCAGTGAATCAAACACACGCTATGGCTACACCTTC | CAISESNTRYGYTF | . | TRBJ1-2 | . | TRBV10-3
TGTGCCAGCAGTACACAATCTACCATATATTTT | CASSTQSTIYF | . | TRBJ1-3 | . | TRBV6-5
TGTGCCAGCTCACCAAGGAGCAATAATTCACCCCTCCACTTT | CASSPRSNNSPLHF | . | TRBJ1-6 | . | TRBV18
TGTGCCAGCAGCCAACCCTACCCACTCAATCAGGGCCTAGCGGGAAGAAACTACAATGAGCAGTTCTTC | CASSQPYPLNQGLAGRNYNEQFF | TRBD2 | TRBJ2-1 | . | TRBV3-1/TRBV3-2
TGTGCCACCAGCAGAGGAGGTTACTCTGGGGCCAACGTCCTGACTTTC | CATSRGGYSGANVLTF | . | TRBJ2-6 | . | TRBV15
TGTGCCAGCAGTGATTTCGCTCCCCTAGGGCAAGATACGCAGTATTTT | CASSDFAPLGQDTQYF | . | TRBJ2-3 | . | TRBV2
TGTGCCAGCAGTGGCAGCCTAGCGGGGAGCTCCTACAATGAGCAGTTCTTC | CASSGSLAGSSYNEQFF | TRBD2 | TRBJ2-1 | . | TRBV27
TGTGCCAGCGCTTGCGTGACTAGCTGGAACTACAATGAGCAGTTCTTC | CASACVTSWNYNEQFF | . | TRBJ2-1 | . | TRBV21-1
TGTGCCAGCTCGCTCGGACAGAAAGAGACCCAGTACTTC | CASSLGQKETQYF | . | TRBJ2-5 | . | TRBV18
TGTGCCAGCAGTGCCCCGGGGGGTCCCTATGGCTACACCTTC | CASSAPGGPYGYTF | . | TRBJ1-2 | . | TRBV28
TGTGCCAGCAGCGGGGCGGGTGGCTACACCTTC | CASSGAGGYTF | . | TRBJ1-2 | . | TRBV9
TGTGCCAGCAGAAACGTATGGGACACCACTGAAGCTTTCTTT | CASRNVWDTTEAFF | . | TRBJ1-1 | once | TRBV6-5
TGTGCCAGCAGCCCCAGACAGGGGAAAACTGAAGCTTTCTTT | CASSPRQGKTEAFF | TRBD1 | TRBJ1-1 | . | TRBV7-9
TGCGCCAGCAGCCCGGGACTAGCGGGGATGGGTGAGCAGTTCTTC | CASSPGLAGMGEQFF | TRBD2 | TRBJ2-1 | . | TRBV4-3
TGTGCCAGCAGCCGGGACGACAGTCCTGGTCACAATTCGGCTTTCTTT | CASSRDDSPGHNSAFF | . | TRBJ1-1 | . | TRBV3-1/TRBV3-2
TGTGCCAGCAGTTCGGGGCGGGAGGCTACCTACAATGAGCAGTTCTTC | CASSSGREATYNEQFF | TRBD2 | TRBJ2-1 | . | TRBV28
TGTGCCAGCAGTGAAGCGTGGACAGGGGCAACAGATACGCAGTATTTT | CASSEAWTGATDTQYF | TRBD1 | TRBJ2-3 | . | TRBV6-1
TGTGCCACCCGGAGGCGGGAGTCCTACAATGAGCAGTTCTTC | CATRRRESYNEQFF | TRBD2 | TRBJ2-1 | . | TRBV10-3
TGTGCCAGCAGCTTGCTGCCTGGACAGGGGAGTTATGGCTACACCTTC | CASSLLPGQGSYGYTF | TRBD1 | TRBJ1-2 | . | TRBV5-4
TGCGCCAGCAGCCAAGATTCGGATAGTCCCTACACCTTC | CASSQDSDSPYTF | . | TRBJ1-2 | once | TRBV4-1
TGTGCCAGCAGCCCAACTACAAGGAACACTGAAGCTTTCTTT | CASSPTTRNTEAFF | . | TRBJ1-1 | . | TRBV7-9
TGTGCCAGCAGCTTAGCAGGGGTCACTGAAGCTTTCTTT | CASSLAGVTEAFF | . | TRBJ1-1 | . | TRBV7-6
TGTGCCAGCAGCTGGGACTTCTATGGCTACACCTTC | CASSWDFYGYTF | . | TRBJ1-2 | . | TRBV7-2
TGTGCCTTGAACTTACAAACCGGGCAGAACACTGAAGCTTTCTTT | CALNLQTGQNTEAFF | . | TRBJ1-1 | once | TRBV7-9
TGTGCCAGCAGTTGGGATACAGGGGCCCTAGGCGGGACCCAGTACTTC | CASSWDTGALGGTQYF | TRBD1 | TRBJ2-5 | . | TRBV6-2/TRBV6-3
TGTGCCAGCAGTCCACAGGGTTCCTATGGCTACACCTTC | CASSPQGSYGYTF | . | TRBJ1-2 | . | TRBV28
TGCGCCAGCAGCTTGCAAGGGCAGGGGAACACTGAAGCTTTCTTT | CASSLQGQGNTEAFF | . | TRBJ1-1 | . | TRBV5-1
TGCGCCAGCAGCTTGAACGGGGTAGGCATCTATGGCTACACCTTC | CASSLNGVGIYGYTF | . | TRBJ1-2 | . | TRBV5-1
TGTGCCAGCAGCTTAAGCGGGACTAGCATCGGGGAGCTGTTTTTT | CASSLSGTSIGELFF | TRBD2 | TRBJ2-2 | once | TRBV9
TGTGCCAGCAGACATGTGACAGGGGGCAATGAGCAGTTCTTC | CASRHVTGGNEQFF | TRBD1 | TRBJ2-1 | . | TRBV6-5
TGTGCCAGCAGCGTAGTAGCGGGGAGCTCCTACAATGAGCAGTTCTTC | CASSVVAGSSYNEQFF | TRBD2 | TRBJ2-1 | . | TRBV9
TGTGCCAGCAGCCAAGAGAGGAGAGCCACAGATACGCAGTATTTT | CASSQERRATDTQYF | . | TRBJ2-3 | . | TRBV9
TGCAGCGCCCGGCCAACCGGCGGATACAATGAGCAGTTCTTC | CSARPTGGYNEQFF | . | TRBJ2-1 | . | TRBV29-1
TGTGCCAGTAGTATTGCAGGGGAGGTTTCACCCCTCCACTTT | CASSIAGEVSPLHF | . | TRBJ1-6 | . | TRBV19
TGTGCCAGCAGCTTGAGGGACAGGGGGGACAATGAGCAGTTCTTC | CASSLRDRGDNEQFF | TRBD1 | TRBJ2-1 | . | TRBV5-6
TGTGCCAGTACCCCGACAGGCCGCTATGGCTACACCTTC | CASTPTGRYGYTF | . | TRBJ1-2 | . | TRBV19
TGTGCCAGTAGTATAGGGGGAAGCGAGCAGTACTTC | CASSIGGSEQYF | . | TRBJ2-7 | . | TRBV19
TGTTTCGGGACTAGCGAACAAGAGACCCAGTACTTC | CFGTSEQETQYF | TRBD2 | TRBJ2-5 | . | TRBV30
TGTGCCAGCAGTAGGGCAGCTTATAGCAATCAGCCCCAGCATTTT | CASSRAAYSNQPQHF | . | TRBJ1-5 | . | TRBV6-5